This T cell receptor beta chain was recorded in a study of T cell responses to AZD1222 COVID-19 vaccine. Concerning this clone: One end of the junction does not line up with germline, which may come from a read error.

Measured with immunoSEQ multiplex PCR; TCRdb has only the in-frame clones, and not every one. The sample lists about 200,000 clones, 88% seen once, with roughly 8% in the top ten. This CDR3 contains 13 residues. The starting material was peripheral blood, obtained on day 0 of AZD1222 vaccination. The chain recombines TRBV12-3 or TRBV12-4 with TRBJ1-1; the D is unclear. The TCR was taken from an adult in good health. The CDR3 spells CASSLGQNTEAFF. The CDR3 DNA follows: TGTGCCAGCAGCTTAGGTCAGAACACTGAAGCTTTCTTT.